Sequencing of this T cell receptor beta chain was carried out in a study of molecular identifiers for immune sequencing clone quantification. Study summary: In replicates, RNA taken from around 20,000 or 100,000 naive CD8 cells was divided five ways, and four portions underwent sequencing.

Naive CD8 T cells were sorted as CD8+CD4-CCR7+CD45RA+. The germline V gene has CDR1 SGHNT and CDR2 YYREEE (reference sequence). The junction had 12 bases not matched to a gene; V was cut back by 6 bases and J by 5 bases. The CDR3 loop spans 15 amino acids. Methods described previously were used for bulk TCR libraries, and listed TCR primers were applied. TCRdb used MiXCR to reprocess the PCR reads, holding one entry per CDR3 protein. Of hundreds of thousands of distinct CDR3 sequences in the sample, less than 30% were seen once. With respect to this clonotype: The antigen remains unidentified.

Regarding the study as a whole: The share of molecules held by clones above 20 RNA copies was over 97% in effector cells and under 1% in naive cells.

This sequence was found in a human donor in good health. Some libraries in this study had Jurkat cell RNA spiked in. The rearrangement joins TRBV5-4 to TRBJ2-3, with TRBD1 matching 7 bases. Sample: naive CD8+ T cells from blood, with Jurkat cell RNA spiked in. Sample subset: FACS-sorted CD8+CD4-CCR7+CD45RA+ naive T cells. The CDR3 here is CASNYPGQTLDTQYF. The CDR3 bases are TGTGCCAGCAACTATCCGGGACAGACTTTAGATACGCAGTATTTT. Full variable domain (remainder filled in from reference TRBV5-4 and TRBJ2-3): ETGVTQSPTHLIKTRGQQVTLRCSSQSGHNTVSWYQQALGQGPQFIFQYYREEENGRGNFPPRFSGLQFPNYSSELNVNALELDDSALYLCASNYPGQTLDTQYFGPGTRLTVL.